What follows is one TCR beta chain and its context. This entry is derived from a study of blood T cell repertoires in COVID-19. The wider study: COVID-19 samples collected from the United States, Italy and Spain covered acute and convalescent phases. T cells, B-cell-depleted T cells, or PBMCs supplied cDNA or gDNA.

This CDR3 comprises 12 residues. V lost 5 bases and J lost 5; bases outside the gene matches: 2. In the original workflow: Estimation of nucleated cell counts was performed using reference gene primer amplification. Sequenced by immunoSEQ multiplex PCR; TCRdb stores in-frame clones only, minus some. V and J calls and clone size are given by that table; D and trimming were obtained from the DNA. In the table there are approximately 40,000 clones, around 90% of which are singletons. Sequenced: peripheral blood. The TCR was taken from a woman older than 75 with acute or convalescent COVID-19. This chain links TRBV12-3 or TRBV12-4 with TRBJ1-2; 7 bases fit TRBD1. The CDR3 loop is CASSRQGYGYTF. CDR3 in DNA: TGTGCCAGCAGTCGACAGGGTTATGGCTACACCTTC.